The 27 T cell receptor beta chains reported below all come from one sample, sequenced in a study of cytomegalovirus exposure and HLA in healthy donors (dated by TCRdb to about 2017). The method was the immunoSEQ multiplex PCR assay. A mixture of 60 forward primers for TCR Vbeta segments and 13 reverse primers for TCR Jbeta segments was used in the multiplex PCR. Imported from immuneACCESS, the table was reduced by TCRdb to in-frame sequences with V and J called. These copies leave out some clones; in studies compared against another copy, an unresolved V gene accounts for under half, and the cause of the remainder is not known. For this sample there are about 150,000 clones; approximately 76% appear just once. About 5.4% of the sample is taken by the ten largest. Sequenced input: PBMCs. Receptors were obtained from a woman between 18 and 29 years old in good health and CMV-seropositive.

This clone was picked up one time. CDR3 protein: CASRKNRGSLGYTF. Here the CDR3 DNA reads TGTGCCAGCAGAAAAAACAGGGGAAGTTTAGGCTACACCTTC. The rearrangement links TRBV7-2 to TRBJ1-2; TRBD1 agrees at 7 bases. Germline lookup yields CDR1 SGHTA and CDR2 FQGNSA. This CDR3 has 14 amino acids. Losses at the gene ends were 6 bases for V and 8 bases for J; bases not matched to a gene: 12.

This clone was counted a few times. V usage is TRBV2 and J usage is TRBJ2-3; D possibly corresponds to TRBD2 (5 bases). Germline V lookup: CDR1 SNHLY, CDR2 FYNNEI. This CDR3 region has 14 residues. Trimming took 5 bases from V and 4 from J, leaving 13 bases between them. Here the CDR3 reads CASSLGGTADTQYF. CDR3 DNA sequence: TGTGCCAGCAGTCTAGGAGGTACCGCAGATACGCAGTATTTT.

V and J are TRBV25-1 and TRBJ1-1; TRBD1 matches at 7 bases. Germline V gene sequence: CDR1 MGHDK, CDR2 SYGVNS. With 1 base clipped from V and 7 bases from J, the junction kept 12 bases outside the gene matches. This CDR3 is built from 16 residues. This CDR3 is CASSEWDSGGRDEAFF. In DNA, the CDR3 is TGTGCCAGCAGTGAATGGGACAGTGGGGGCAGGGATGAAGCTTTCTTT.

The chain joins TRBV6-5 to TRBJ1-3; D unresolved. The CDR3 loop spans 13 amino acids. The germline CDR1 and CDR2 sequences are MNHEY and SVGAGI. Trimming took 4 bases from V and 4 from J, leaving 8 bases between them. CDR3 sequence: CASSLYRGNTIYF. The CDR3 region has the DNA TGTGCCAGCAGTTTATATCGGGGAAACACCATATATTTT.

The genes are TRBV7-2 and TRBJ1-2; D is undetermined. V gave up 7 bases and J gave up 8 bases, with 11 bases separating them. Germline V gene data show CDR1 as SGHTA and CDR2 as FQGNSA. CDR3 size: 11 residues. This chain's CDR3 is CASIGVDGYTF. The CDR3 nucleotides are TGTGCCAGCATCGGGGTGGACGGCTACACCTTC.

The chain joins TRBV5-4 to TRBJ1-2, with unresolved D. Germline-derived CDR1 and CDR2 are SGHNT and YYREEE (reference sequence). The CDR3 loop spans 11 amino acids. V dropped 3 bases and J dropped 5 bases, with 5 bases sitting between them. For the CDR3, the DNA is TGTGCCAGCAGCTCCCATTATGGCTACACCTTC. Protein sequence: CASSSHYGYTF.

The chain employs TRBV4-2 and TRBJ2-3, with 9 bases lining up with TRBD2. The CDR3 sequence is 16 residues long. Trimming cost V 0 bases and J 2 bases; bases outside gene matches: 3. CDR1 is LGHNA and CDR2 is YNFKEQ in the germline V gene. CDR3 DNA sequence: TGTGCCAGCAGCCAAGAGGCTAGCGGGGCCACAGATACGCAGTATTTT. This encodes CASSQEASGATDTQYF.

As regards this clone: Distinct nucleotide sequences in the sample also encode this CDR3. The V call is TRBV23-1, the J call TRBJ2-7; TRBD1 is a possible D gene (5 bases). TRBV23-1 is treated as an ORF (open reading frame) with a function not yet certain. There are 13 residues in the CDR3. The germline V and J ends were trimmed by 4 bases and 3 bases, with 10 bases remaining between them. Here the CDR3 reads CASSPRELYEQYF. The CDR3 nucleotides read TGCGCCAGCAGTCCCAGGGAACTCTACGAGCAGTACTTC.

The chain carries TRBV9 and TRBJ2-7, with 12 bases aligning to TRBD2. Unmatched junction bases numbered 9, after V lost 5 bases and J lost 3 bases. CDR3 length: 16 amino acids. CDR1 and CDR2 from the germline V gene are SGDLS and YYNGEE. The CDR3 coding sequence is TGTGCCAGCAGTCCGAGGACTAGCGGGGTTATCTACGAGCAGTACTTC. It yields the protein CASSPRTSGVIYEQYF. Filled out from reference TRBV9 and TRBJ2-7, the complete variable domain reads DSGVTQTPKHLITATGQRVTLRCSPRSGDLSVYWYQQSLDQGLQFLIQYYNGEERAKGNILERFSAQQFPDLHSELNLSSLELGDSALYFCASSPRTSGVIYEQYFGPGTRLTVT.

The chain employs TRBV11-2 and TRBJ1-1, with D tentatively TRBD1 (5 bases). V lost 5 bases, J lost 2 bases, and 12 bases lay in between. Per the germline V gene, CDR1 is SGHAT and CDR2 is FQNNGV. This CDR3 spans 14 amino acids. This chain's CDR3 is CASSRGAGNTEAFF. CDR3 sequence (DNA): TGTGCCAGCAGCCGTGGGGCAGGAAACACTGAAGCTTTCTTT.

This clone was counted between two and nine times. The rearrangement joins TRBV9 to TRBJ2-1; TRBD2 matches 12 bases. V dropped 3 bases and J dropped 8; count of bases not matched to a gene: 6. The CDR3 extends over 15 amino acids. Germline V lookup: CDR1 SGDLS, CDR2 YYNGEE. The CDR3 region is CASSASGGVKHEQFF. CDR3 sequence (DNA): TGTGCCAGCAGCGCTAGCGGGGGGGTAAAGCATGAGCAGTTCTTC.

V and J are TRBV9 and TRBJ1-2; 7 bases line up with TRBD1. The CDR3 loop spans 15 amino acids. Germline-derived CDR1 and CDR2 are SGDLS and YYNGEE. V trimming: 0 bases; J trimming: 2 bases; junction bases outside the gene matches: 4. CDR3 DNA sequence: TGTGCCAGCAGCGTAGGGACAGGACCAAACTATGGCTACACCTTC. This encodes CASSVGTGPNYGYTF.

V is TRBV9 and J is TRBJ2-1; TRBD2 agrees at 9 bases. The CDR3 runs to 16 residues. V trimming: 3 bases; J trimming: 9 bases; junction bases outside the gene matches: 13. Germline CDR1 SGDLS, CDR2 YYNGEE. Here the CDR3 reads CASSASLASGDGEQFF. The DNA for the CDR3 is TGTGCCAGCAGCGCATCGTTGGCTAGCGGGGATGGTGAGCAGTTCTTC.

This clone was counted a single time. The chain uses TRBV5-1 and TRBJ1-1; TRBD1 might be the D (5 bases). This CDR3 region has 17 residues. V lost 2 bases, J lost 0 bases, and 17 bases lay in between. The germline CDR1 and CDR2 sequences are SGHRS and YFSETQ. CDR3 loop: CASSFPEVGVMNTEAFF. CDR3 DNA: TGCGCCAGCAGCTTTCCAGAGGTAGGGGTGATGAACACTGAAGCTTTCTTT.

This rearrangement joins TRBV18 to TRBJ2-7, with D perhaps TRBD2 (6 bases). This CDR3 has 14 residues. Trimming shortened V by 2 bases and J by 1 base, and 9 bases separated the two germline ends. Germline CDR1 is KGHSH and CDR2 is LQKENI. CDR3 DNA: TGTGCCAGCTCACCAGGGACTGAATCCTACGAGCAGTACTTC. Its protein product is CASSPGTESYEQYF.

This clone was seen more than once but under ten times. This chain joins TRBV9 and TRBJ2-1; a possible D gene is TRBD2 (6 bases). CDR3 length equals 14 residues. CDR1 is SGDLS and CDR2 is YYNGEE in the germline V gene. Trimming removed 5 bases at V and 1 base at J, with 10 bases between. The CDR3 DNA sequence: TGTGCCAGCAGGTCCCGGGGGTCCTACAATGAGCAGTTCTTC. Amino acid sequence: CASRSRGSYNEQFF.

This chain uses TRBV9 with TRBJ1-4, with TRBD1 as a possible D gene (6 bases). The CDR3 is 15 amino acids. V shed 7 bases and J shed 0 bases, with 13 bases lying between them. Per germline, CDR1 SGDLS and CDR2 YYNGEE. The CDR3 loop reads CASGTAGATNEKLFF. The CDR3 region has the DNA TGTGCCAGCGGCACCGCAGGGGCAACTAATGAAAAACTGTTTTTT.

The chain carries TRBV5-4 and TRBJ2-2; 7 bases are a match to TRBD2. The CDR3 runs to 19 residues. Germline V lookup: CDR1 SGHNT, CDR2 YYREEE (reference sequence). V trimming: 0 bases; J trimming: 6 bases; junction bases outside the gene matches: 17. The CDR3 is CASSLVLTSQVMSPGELFF. CDR3 coding DNA: TGTGCCAGCAGCTTGGTATTGACTAGCCAAGTAATGAGTCCCGGGGAGCTGTTTTTT.

The chain combines TRBV6-6 with TRBJ2-7, with 11 bases fitting TRBD2. The germline V gene encodes CDR1 MNHNY and CDR2 SVGAGI (reference sequence). CDR3 length equals 15 residues. V lost 5 bases to trimming and J lost 3 bases; unmatched junction nucleotides: 6. The CDR3: CASSRPTSGVYEQYF. CDR3 DNA: TGTGCCAGCAGTCGACCGACTAGCGGGGTCTACGAGCAGTACTTC.

This clone was recorded a few times. CDR3 in DNA: TGTGCCAGCAGCTTGGGGGGGCTTAAGGATTCACCCCTCCACTTT. The encoded protein is CASSLGGLKDSPLHF. This rearrangement joins TRBV5-4 to TRBJ1-6; a weak D match, TRBD1 (6 bases). The CDR3 runs 15 residues. The ends were cut back, 0 bases at V and 8 bases at J, with 12 bases in the middle. Germline V gene sequence: CDR1 SGHNT, CDR2 YYREEE (reference sequence).

This chain links TRBV7-2 with TRBJ1-2; TRBD1 aligns across 9 bases. V shed 5 bases and J 4 bases; nucleotides not matched to a gene: 8. Per germline, CDR1 SGHTA and CDR2 FQGNSA. CDR3 length: 15 residues. This chain's CDR3 is CASSAAGTGIYGYTF. In DNA, the CDR3 is TGTGCCAGCAGCGCTGCCGGGACAGGGATCTATGGCTACACCTTC. Looking up the rest from reference TRBV7-2 and TRBJ1-2 gives the full variable domain: GAGVSQSPSNKVTEKGKDVELRCDPISGHTALYWYRQSLGQGLEFLIYFQGNSAPDKSGLPSDRFSAERTGGSVSTLTIQRTQQEDSAVYLCASSAAGTGIYGYTFGSGTRLTVV.

The rearrangement uses TRBV5-1 and TRBJ2-1; TRBD2 agrees at 8 bases. There are 14 residues in the CDR3. CDR1 is SGHRS, CDR2 YFSETQ, per germline. Trimming cost V 7 bases and J 6 bases; bases outside gene matches: 9. DNA of the CDR3: TGCGCCAGCGGTTCGGGACTAGGGGGCAATGAGCAGTTCTTC. Amino acids: CASGSGLGGNEQFF.

The chain carries TRBV4-3 and TRBJ1-6; a weak D match, TRBD1 (5 bases). V gave up 0 bases and J gave up 7 bases, with 19 bases separating them. The CDR3 consists of 18 residues. Germline V gene sequence: CDR1 LGHNA, CDR2 YSLEER. CDR3 nucleotides: TGCGCCAGCAGCCAAGAAGGAGGGGACGGAACCTTGAATTCACCCCTCCACTTT. Its protein product is CASSQEGGDGTLNSPLHF.

The chain links TRBV2 to TRBJ2-3; D remains ambiguous. Between the trimmed V and J ends, which lost 3 bases and 4 bases, there was a span of 5 bases. CDR3 length: 12 residues. Germline CDR1 is SNHLY and CDR2 is FYNNEI. This CDR3 is CASSERSDTQYF. CDR3 bases: TGTGCCAGCAGTGAGCGATCAGATACGCAGTATTTT. Full variable domain (missing parts from reference TRBV2 and TRBJ2-3): EPEVTQTPSHQVTQMGQEVILRCVPISNHLYFYWYRQILGQKVEFLVSFYNNEISEKSEIFDDQFSVERPDGSNFTLKIRSTKLEDSAMYFCASSERSDTQYFGPGTRLTVL.

V is TRBV14 and J is TRBJ2-2; D possibly corresponds to TRBD1 (6 bases). CDR1 and CDR2 (germline): SGHDN, FVKESK. V lost 4 bases and J lost 1, with 7 bases in between. The CDR3 runs 14 residues. The CDR3 protein is CASSPGQNTGELFF. In DNA form, the CDR3 reads TGTGCCAGCAGCCCGGGACAGAACACCGGGGAGCTGTTTTTT.

This chain links TRBV5-4 with TRBJ2-5; TRBD1 agrees at 9 bases. The CDR3 sequence is 14 residues long. After removal of 4 bases from V and 5 bases from J, the junction contained 6 bases not matched to a gene. Per the germline V gene, CDR1 is SGHNT and CDR2 is YYREEE (reference sequence). The CDR3 coding sequence is TGTGCCAGCAGCCGTGGACAGGGGCGGGAGACCCAGTACTTC. Translation gives CASSRGQGRETQYF. Complete variable domain (other parts from reference TRBV5-4 and TRBJ2-5): ETGVTQSPTHLIKTRGQQVTLRCSSQSGHNTVSWYQQALGQGPQFIFQYYREEENGRGNFPPRFSGLQFPNYSSELNVNALELDDSALYLCASSRGQGRETQYFGPGTRLLVL.

The CDR3 loop is CASSEARYNEQFF. The CDR3 bases are TGTGCCAGCAGTGAAGCGCGATACAATGAGCAGTTCTTC. J is TRBJ2-1 and V is TRBV2; no reliable D call. V lost 0 bases and J 4 bases, leaving 4 bases between the germline ends. From germline, CDR1 is SNHLY and CDR2 FYNNEI. CDR3 length: 13 amino acids.